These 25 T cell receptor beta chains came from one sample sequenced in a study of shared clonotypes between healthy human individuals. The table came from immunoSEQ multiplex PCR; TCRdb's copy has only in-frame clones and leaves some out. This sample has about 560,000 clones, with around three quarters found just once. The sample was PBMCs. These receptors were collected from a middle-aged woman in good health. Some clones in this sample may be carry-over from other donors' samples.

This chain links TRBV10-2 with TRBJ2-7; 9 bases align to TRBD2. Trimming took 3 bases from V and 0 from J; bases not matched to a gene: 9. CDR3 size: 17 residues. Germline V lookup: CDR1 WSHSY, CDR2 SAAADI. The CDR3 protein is CASSDPRTSASSYEQYF. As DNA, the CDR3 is TGCGCCAGCAGTGATCCCCGGACTAGCGCGAGCTCCTACGAGCAGTACTTC.

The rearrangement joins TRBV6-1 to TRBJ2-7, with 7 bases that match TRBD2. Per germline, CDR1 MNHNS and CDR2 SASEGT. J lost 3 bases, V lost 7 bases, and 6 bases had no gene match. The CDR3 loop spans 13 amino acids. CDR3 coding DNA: TGTGCCAGCATACTGGCTAGCGGCTACGAGCAGTACTTC. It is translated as CASILASGYEQYF.

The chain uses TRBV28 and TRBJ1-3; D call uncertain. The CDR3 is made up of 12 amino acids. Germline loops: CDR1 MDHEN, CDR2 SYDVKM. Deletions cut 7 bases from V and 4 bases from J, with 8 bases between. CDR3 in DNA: TGTGCCAGCACCCCTTCAGGAAACACCATATATTTT. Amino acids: CASTPSGNTIYF.

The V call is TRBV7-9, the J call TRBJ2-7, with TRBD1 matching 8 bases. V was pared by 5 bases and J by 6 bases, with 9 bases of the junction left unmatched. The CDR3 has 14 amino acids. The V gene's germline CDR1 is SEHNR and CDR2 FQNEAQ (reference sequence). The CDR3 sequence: CASSRLGTGGEQYF. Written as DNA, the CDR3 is TGTGCCAGCAGCCGTCTGGGGACAGGAGGCGAGCAGTACTTC.

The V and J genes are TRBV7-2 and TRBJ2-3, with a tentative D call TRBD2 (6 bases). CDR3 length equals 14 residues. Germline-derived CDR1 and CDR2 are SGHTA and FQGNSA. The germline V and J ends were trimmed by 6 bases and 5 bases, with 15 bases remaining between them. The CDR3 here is CASRASATRDTQYF. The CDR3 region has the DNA TGTGCCAGCAGGGCTAGCGCCACCAGAGATACGCAGTATTTT.

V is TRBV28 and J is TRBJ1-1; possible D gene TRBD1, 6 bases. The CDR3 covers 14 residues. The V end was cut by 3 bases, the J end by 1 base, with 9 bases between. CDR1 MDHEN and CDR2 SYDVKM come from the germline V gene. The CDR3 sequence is CASSFPRGNTEAFF. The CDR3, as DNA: TGTGCCAGCAGTTTTCCCAGGGGGAACACTGAAGCTTTCTTT.

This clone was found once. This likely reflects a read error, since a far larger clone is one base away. Here the CDR3 reads CASSFRGRYYEQYF. The CDR3 DNA reads TGTGCCAGCAGTTTCAGGGGGCGATACTACGAGCAGTACTTC. The chain uses TRBV28 and TRBJ2-5, with 8 bases aligning to TRBD1. The better agreement between TRBJ2-7 and the DNA end casts doubt on the J call. The CDR3 spans 14 residues. Germline V lookup: CDR1 MDHEN, CDR2 SYDVKM.

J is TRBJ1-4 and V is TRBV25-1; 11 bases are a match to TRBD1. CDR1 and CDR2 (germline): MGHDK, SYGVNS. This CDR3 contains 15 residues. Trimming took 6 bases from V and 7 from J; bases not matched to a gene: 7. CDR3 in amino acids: CASRSTGTGGEKLFF. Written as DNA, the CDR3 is TGTGCCAGCAGATCCACCGGGACAGGGGGTGAAAAACTGTTTTTT.

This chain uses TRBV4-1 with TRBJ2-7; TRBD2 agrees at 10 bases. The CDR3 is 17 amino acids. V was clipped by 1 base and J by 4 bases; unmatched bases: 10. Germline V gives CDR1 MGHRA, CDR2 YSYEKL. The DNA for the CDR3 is TGCGCCAGCAGCCAAGGGGGTCTAGCGGGAGCTCCATACGAGCAGTACTTC. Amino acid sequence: CASSQGGLAGAPYEQYF.

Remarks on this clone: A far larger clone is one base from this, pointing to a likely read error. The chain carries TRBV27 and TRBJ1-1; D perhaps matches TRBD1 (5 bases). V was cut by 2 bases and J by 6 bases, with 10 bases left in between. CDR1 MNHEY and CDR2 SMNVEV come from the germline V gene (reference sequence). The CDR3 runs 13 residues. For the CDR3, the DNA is TGTGCCAGCAGTTTAAGCAGGGACGCTGAAGCTTTCTTT. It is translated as CASSLSRDAEAFF.

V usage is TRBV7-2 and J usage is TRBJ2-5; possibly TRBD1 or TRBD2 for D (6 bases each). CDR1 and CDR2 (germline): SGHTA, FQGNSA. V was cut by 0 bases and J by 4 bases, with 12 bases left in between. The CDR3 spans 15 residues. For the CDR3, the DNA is TGTGCCAGCAGCTTAGCGGGAGGAGGGGGAGAGACCCAGTACTTC. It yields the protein CASSLAGGGGETQYF.

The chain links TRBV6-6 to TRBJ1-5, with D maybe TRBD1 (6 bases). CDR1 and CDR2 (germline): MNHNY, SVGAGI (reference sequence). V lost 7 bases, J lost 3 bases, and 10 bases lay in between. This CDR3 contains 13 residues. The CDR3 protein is CASTGQFNQPQHF. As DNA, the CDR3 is TGTGCCAGCACCGGACAGTTCAATCAGCCCCAGCATTTT.

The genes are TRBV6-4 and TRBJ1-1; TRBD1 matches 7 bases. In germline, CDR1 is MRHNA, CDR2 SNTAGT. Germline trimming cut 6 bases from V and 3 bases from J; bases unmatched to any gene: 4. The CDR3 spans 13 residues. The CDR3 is CASSAGTDTEAFF. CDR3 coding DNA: TGTGCCAGCAGCGCCGGGACAGACACTGAAGCTTTCTTT.

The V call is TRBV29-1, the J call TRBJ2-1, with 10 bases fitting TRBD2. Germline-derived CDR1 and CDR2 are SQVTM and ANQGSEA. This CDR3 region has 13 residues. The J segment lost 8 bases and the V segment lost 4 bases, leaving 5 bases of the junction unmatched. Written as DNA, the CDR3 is TGCAGCGTTGCGTCTAGCGGGAGTGATGAGCAGTTCTTC. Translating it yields CSVASSGSDEQFF.

The CDR3 loop reads CASSTYPQETQYF. The CDR3 bases are TGTGCCAGCAGTACATACCCCCAAGAGACCCAGTACTTC. The chain combines TRBV27 with TRBJ2-5; no reliable D call. The germline CDR1 and CDR2 sequences are MNHEY and SMNVEV (reference sequence). CDR3 length equals 13 residues. V was pared by 5 bases and J by 1 base, with 8 bases between.

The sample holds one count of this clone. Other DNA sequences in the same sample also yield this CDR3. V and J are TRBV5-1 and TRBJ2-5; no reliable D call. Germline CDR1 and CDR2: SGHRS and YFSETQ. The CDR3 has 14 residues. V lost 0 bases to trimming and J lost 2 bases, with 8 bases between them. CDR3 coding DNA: TGCGCCAGCAGCTTGGTGGCTGTTCAAGAGACCCAGTACTTC. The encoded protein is CASSLVAVQETQYF.

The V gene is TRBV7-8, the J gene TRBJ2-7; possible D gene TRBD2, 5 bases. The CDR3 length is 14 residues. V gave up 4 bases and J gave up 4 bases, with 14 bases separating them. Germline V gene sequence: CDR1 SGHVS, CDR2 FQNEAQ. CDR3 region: CASSYRRVGYEQYF. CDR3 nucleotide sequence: TGTGCCAGCAGCTACCGGCGGGTTGGTTACGAGCAGTACTTC.

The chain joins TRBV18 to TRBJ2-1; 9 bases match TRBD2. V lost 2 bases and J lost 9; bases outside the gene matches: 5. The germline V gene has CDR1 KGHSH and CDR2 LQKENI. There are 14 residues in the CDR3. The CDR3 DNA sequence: TGTGCCAGCTCACCAGCGATGCGGGAGGGTGAGCAGTTCTTC. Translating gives CASSPAMREGEQFF.

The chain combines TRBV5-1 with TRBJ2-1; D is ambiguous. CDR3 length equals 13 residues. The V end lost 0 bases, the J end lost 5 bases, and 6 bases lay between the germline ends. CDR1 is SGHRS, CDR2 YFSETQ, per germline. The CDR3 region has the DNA TGCGCCAGCAGCTTGGCCCGAGACAATGAGCAGTTCTTC. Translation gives CASSLARDNEQFF.

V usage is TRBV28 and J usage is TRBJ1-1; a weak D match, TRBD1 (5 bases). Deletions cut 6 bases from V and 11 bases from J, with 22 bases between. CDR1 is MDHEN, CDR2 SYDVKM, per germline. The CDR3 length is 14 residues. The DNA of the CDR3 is TGTGCCAGCAGCAGACCGGGGCCCACCTTTGAGGCTTTCTTT. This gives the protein CASSRPGPTFEAFF.

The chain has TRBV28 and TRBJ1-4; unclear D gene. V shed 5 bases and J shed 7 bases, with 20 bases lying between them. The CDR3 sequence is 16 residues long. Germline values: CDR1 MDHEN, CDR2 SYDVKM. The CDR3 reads CASSHIRVGSREKLFF. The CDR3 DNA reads TGTGCCAGCAGTCATATAAGAGTGGGGAGTCGTGAAAAACTGTTTTTT.

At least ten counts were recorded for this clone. CDR3 DNA: TGTGCCAGCTCACCGTCCGATGAGCAGTTCTTC. Its protein is CASSPSDEQFF. The chain carries TRBV18 and TRBJ2-1; D is unresolved. This CDR3 has 11 residues. The V gene's germline CDR1 is KGHSH and CDR2 LQKENI. Trimming pared 3 bases from V and 8 bases from J, leaving 5 bases between.

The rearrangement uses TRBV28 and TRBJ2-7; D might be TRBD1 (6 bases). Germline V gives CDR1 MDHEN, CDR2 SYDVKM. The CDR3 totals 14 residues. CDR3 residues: CATASAGARNEQYF. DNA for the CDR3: TGTGCTACCGCCTCTGCAGGGGCCCGGAACGAGCAGTACTTC.

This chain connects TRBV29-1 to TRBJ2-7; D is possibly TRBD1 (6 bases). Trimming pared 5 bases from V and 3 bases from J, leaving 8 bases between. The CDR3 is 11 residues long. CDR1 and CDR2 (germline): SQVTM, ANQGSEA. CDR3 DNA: TGCAGCGTTAGGGGGAGCTACGAGCAGTACTTC. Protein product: CSVRGSYEQYF.

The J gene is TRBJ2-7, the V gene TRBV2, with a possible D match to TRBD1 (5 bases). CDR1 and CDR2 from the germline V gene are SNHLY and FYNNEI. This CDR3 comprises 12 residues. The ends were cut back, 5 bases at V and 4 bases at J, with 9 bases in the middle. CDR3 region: CASSSDSYEQYF. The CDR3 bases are TGTGCCAGCAGTTCCGACAGTTACGAGCAGTACTTC.